The entry below gives a single T cell receptor (beta chain) sequence along with its context. The table came from immunoSEQ multiplex PCR; TCRdb's copy has only in-frame clones and leaves some out. Here the sample spans about 8,700 clones, approximately 78% being singletons. The sample comes from a study of follicular helper T cells after annual influenza vaccination. As to time point: 2015-2016 season, 7 days after influenza vaccination. Non-naive CD4+CXCR5+PD-1+ cTfh were sorted into ICOS+CD38+ and ICOS-CD38- fractions. Trimming removed 5 bases from V and 1 base from J; junction bases left unmatched: 4. The CDR3 has 14 amino acids. Germline lookup yields CDR1 SGHVS and CDR2 FNYEAQ.

The rearrangement uses TRBV7-6 and TRBJ1-1; 7 bases agree with TRBD1. The clonotype comes from an adult who received the influenza vaccine. Sequenced here: CXCR5+ CD38- circulating T follicular helper cells from blood, sampled 7 days after influenza vaccination. Specified subset: circulating Tfh, non-naive CD4+CXCR5+PD-1+ (ICOS+CD38+ or ICOS-CD38-). CDR3 in amino acids: CASSAGTANTEAFF. For the CDR3, the DNA is TGTGCCAGCAGCGCCGGGACAGCGAACACTGAAGCTTTCTTT.